These 31 T cell receptor beta chains were sequenced from one sample in a study of blood T cell repertoires in COVID-19 (TCRdb year 2020). The library relied on the immunoSEQ multiplex PCR assay. TCRdb took over this immuneACCESS table, retaining in-frame rearrangements with V and J assigned. Such tables are incomplete; in checked studies, under half of the missing clones stem from an unresolved V gene, and the remainder is unexplained. Counted in this sample were around 150,000 clones; around 80% of them appeared once. The ten largest clones represent 9.5% to 12% of the sample. Material for sequencing was peripheral blood. All receptors come from a man aged 60-69 years who had recovered from COVID-19.

In its sample, this clone was seen a few times. The chain joins TRBV7-9 to TRBJ1-1, with D perhaps matching TRBD1 (6 bases). CDR1 SEHNR and CDR2 FQNEAQ come from the germline V gene (reference sequence). Trimming removed 4 bases from V and 8 bases from J, with 14 bases in between. This CDR3 spans 13 amino acids. CDR3 in amino acids: CASSSGEGWEAFF. The DNA for the CDR3 is TGTGCCAGCAGCTCAGGGGAAGGCTGGGAAGCTTTCTTT.

The V gene is TRBV5-4, the J gene TRBJ1-1, with TRBD1 as a possible D gene (5 bases). The CDR3 extends over 18 amino acids. From germline, CDR1 is SGHNT and CDR2 YYREEE (reference sequence). Trimming removed 0 bases from V and 0 bases from J, with 18 bases in between. The chain's CDR3 is CASSLGAGGGGMNTEAFF. The CDR3 nucleotides read TGTGCCAGCAGCTTGGGGGCCGGGGGGGGAGGAATGAACACTGAAGCTTTCTTT.

The chain combines TRBV11-3 with TRBJ1-1; weak D call: TRBD1 (5 bases). The germline V gene encodes CDR1 SGHNT and CDR2 YENEEA. The ends were cut back, 5 bases at V and 3 bases at J, with 10 bases in the middle. The CDR3 spans 13 residues. CDR3 in amino acids: CASSEQGYTEAFF. The CDR3 bases are TGTGCCAGCAGCGAGCAGGGATACACTGAAGCTTTCTTT.

The chain couples TRBV27 to TRBJ2-1; 7 nucleotides align to TRBD1. This CDR3 has 15 amino acids. The V and J ends lost 3 bases and 7 bases, in that order; junction bases with no gene match: 9. Germline V CDR1 and CDR2: MNHEY, SMNVEV (reference sequence). CDR3 amino acids: CASSFSDRIGNEQFF. Written as DNA, the CDR3 is TGTGCCAGCAGTTTCTCGGACAGGATAGGGAATGAGCAGTTCTTC.

This clone has just one count. The chain recombines TRBV7-9 with TRBJ2-7; D may be TRBD1 (7 bases). Trimming shortened V by 5 bases and J by 5 bases, and 16 bases separated the two germline ends. The CDR3 sequence is 14 residues long. Germline loops: CDR1 SEHNR, CDR2 FQNEAQ (reference sequence). The CDR3 sequence: CASSAGFRGDEQYF. The DNA for the CDR3 is TGTGCCAGCAGCGCCGGTTTCAGGGGGGACGAGCAGTACTTC. Supplemented by reference TRBV7-9 and TRBJ2-7, the full variable domain reads DTGVSQNPRHKITKRGQNVTFRCDPISEHNRLYWYRQTLGQGPEFLTYFQNEAQLEKSRLLSDRFSAERPKGSFSTLEIQRTEQGDSAMYLCASSAGFRGDEQYFGPGTRLTVT.

The J gene is TRBJ1-2, the V gene TRBV7-2; D uncertain. Germline V gene lookup returns CDR1 SGHTA and CDR2 FQGNSA. Trimming left V 3 bases short and J 4 bases short, with 15 bases between. This CDR3 comprises 15 residues. CDR3 loop: CASSFSASSGYGYTF. In nucleotides, the CDR3 is TGTGCCAGCAGCTTTTCCGCCTCCTCGGGCTATGGCTACACCTTC.

The chain joins TRBV30 to TRBJ1-2; 7 nucleotides align to TRBD1. The V gene end was trimmed by 3 bases and the J gene end by 4 bases; junction bases not matched to a gene: 8. The CDR3 contains 14 residues. CDR1 and CDR2 (germline): GTSNPN, SVGIG (reference sequence). The CDR3 region is CAWRPGGRGYGYTF. The CDR3 region has the DNA TGTGCCTGGAGGCCAGGGGGGCGAGGCTATGGCTACACCTTC.

The chain carries TRBV2 and TRBJ2-1; TRBD2 agrees at 7 bases. J was trimmed by 0 bases and V by 2 bases; bases with no gene match: 7. CDR1 and CDR2 (germline): SNHLY, FYNNEI. The CDR3 is 17 amino acids. In DNA form, the CDR3 reads TGTGCCAGCAGTGAAATCCAGCGGGAAGTCTCCTACAATGAGCAGTTCTTC. Protein sequence: CASSEIQREVSYNEQFF.

V usage is TRBV29-1 and J usage is TRBJ2-7, with 13 bases matching TRBD2. The junction had 7 bases not matched to a gene; V was cut back by 4 bases and J by 4 bases. Germline V lookup: CDR1 SQVTM, CDR2 ANQGSEA. This CDR3 has 15 residues. In nucleotides, the CDR3 is TGCAGCGTTGCCGGGACTAGCGGGACAGGGTACGAGCAGTACTTC. As protein: CSVAGTSGTGYEQYF.

This clone was picked up one time. This sequence joins TRBV20-1 and TRBJ1-1; D not certain. Trimming pared 4 bases from V and 5 bases from J, leaving 8 bases between. This CDR3 has 11 amino acids. Germline-derived CDR1 and CDR2 are DFQATT and SNEGSKA (reference sequence). The CDR3, as DNA: TGCAGTGCTACACATTGGACTGAAGCTTTCTTT. This translates into CSATHWTEAFF.

The chain combines TRBV28 with TRBJ2-5; D not certain. The V and J ends lost 5 bases and 5 bases respectively, with 12 bases between them. The CDR3 has 13 residues. CDR1 and CDR2 from the germline V gene are MDHEN and SYDVKM. CDR3: CASSTPSEETQYF. The CDR3 nucleotides are TGTGCCAGCAGTACCCCATCGGAGGAGACCCAGTACTTC.

The CDR3 coding sequence is TGTGCCAGTAGTTCCCGGGGACAGGGAAAGTATGGAGATACGCAGTATTTT. This gives the protein CASSSRGQGKYGDTQYF. This chain joins TRBV19 and TRBJ2-3; TRBD1 matches at 9 bases. Germline CDR1 reads LNHDA; CDR2 reads SQIVND (reference sequence). V was pared by 5 bases and J by 5 bases, with 14 bases of the junction left unmatched. This CDR3 is 17 amino acids long.

The gene calls are TRBV3-1 (or the pseudogene TRBV3-2) and TRBJ2-7; TRBD2 aligns across 13 bases. Germline V lookup: CDR1 LGHDT, CDR2 YNNKEL (reference sequence). This CDR3 comprises 16 residues. After removal of 4 bases from V and 6 bases from J, the junction contained 9 bases not matched to a gene. DNA for the CDR3: TGTGCCAGCAGCCCTCCGGGACTAGCGGGATCGATCGAGCAGTACTTC. Its protein product is CASSPPGLAGSIEQYF.

About this clone: One end of the junction varies from germline; a read error may be responsible. This sequence joins TRBV7-7 and TRBJ2-2; 7 nucleotides agree with TRBD1. CDR1 is SSHAT, CDR2 FNYEAQ, per germline (reference sequence). This CDR3 contains 16 residues. Here the CDR3 reads CASSPTRTGNTGELFF. The DNA for the CDR3 is TGTGCTAGCAGTCCTACTCGGACAGGGAACACCGGGGAGCTGTTTTTT.

The gene calls are TRBV28 and TRBJ1-2, with TRBD1 matching over 10 bases. CDR1 and CDR2 from the germline V gene are MDHEN and SYDVKM. This CDR3 is 13 amino acids long. V gave up 7 bases and J gave up 5 bases; unmatched junction bases: 4. The CDR3: CASTGTGEYGYTF. The CDR3 coding sequence is TGTGCCAGCACCGGGACAGGGGAATATGGCTACACCTTC.

V usage is TRBV7-8 and J usage is TRBJ2-4; D may be TRBD2 (6 bases). The ends were cut back, 1 base at V and 3 bases at J, with 13 bases in the middle. In germline, CDR1 is SGHVS, CDR2 FQNEAQ. This CDR3 has 16 residues. CDR3 residues: CASSLVPGTVKNIQYF. In DNA form, the CDR3 reads TGTGCCAGCAGCTTAGTCCCAGGGACTGTCAAAAACATTCAGTACTTC.

V gene TRBV9 combines with J gene TRBJ1-6; D is ambiguous. In germline, CDR1 is SGDLS, CDR2 YYNGEE. The V end was cut by 2 bases, the J end by 8 bases, with 11 bases between. The CDR3 is 14 amino acids. In DNA form, the CDR3 reads TGTGCCAGCAGCGTGAGGAGGCGGGATTCACCCCTCCACTTT. Protein: CASSVRRRDSPLHF.

J is TRBJ2-1 and V is TRBV10-3, with 8 bases fitting TRBD2. The CDR3 is 17 amino acids. V was clipped by 4 bases and J by 7 bases; unmatched bases: 15. Germline V gives CDR1 ENHRY, CDR2 SYGVKD. The DNA for the CDR3 is TGTGCCATCAGTGCCTACCGTCTCGCGGGGGGAGGGAATGAGCAGTTCTTC. Its protein is CAISAYRLAGGGNEQFF.

CDR3 bases: TGCAGCGGAGGGACAGGCTCAAACACCATATATTTT. The encoded protein is CSGGTGSNTIYF. This chain joins TRBV29-1 and TRBJ1-3, with 8 bases fitting TRBD1. Trimming cost V 7 bases and J 6 bases; bases outside gene matches: 5. Germline V CDR1 and CDR2: SQVTM, ANQGSEA. The CDR3 loop spans 12 amino acids.

This chain joins TRBV10-3 and TRBJ2-7; TRBD1 matches 8 bases. Germline CDR1 ENHRY, CDR2 SYGVKD. V was pared by 4 bases and J by 3 bases, with 5 bases of the junction left unmatched. The CDR3 is made up of 14 amino acids. In DNA form, the CDR3 reads TGTGCCATCAGTGTGGCAGGGGGCATCTACGAGCAGTACTTC. Protein: CAISVAGGIYEQYF.

The chain is built from TRBV7-2 and TRBJ2-1; TRBD1 is a possible D gene (5 bases). The CDR3 has 15 residues. The germline V gene has CDR1 SGHTA and CDR2 FQGNSA. V lost 1 base and J 6 bases, leaving 13 bases between the germline ends. The CDR3 DNA reads TGTGCCAGCAGCTTAGAGAGCAGGGTTTCCAATGAGCAGTTCTTC. Amino acids: CASSLESRVSNEQFF.

V usage is TRBV11-1 and J usage is TRBJ2-1, with D perhaps matching TRBD1 (6 bases). This CDR3 spans 15 amino acids. In germline, CDR1 is SGHAT, CDR2 FQDESV (reference sequence). The V and J ends lost 5 bases and 2 bases respectively, with 13 bases between them. DNA for the CDR3: TGTGCCAGCAGCGGCAGACAGGCGACCTACAATGAGCAGTTCTTC. It yields the protein CASSGRQATYNEQFF. The full variable domain, completed using reference TRBV11-1 and TRBJ2-1, is EAEVAQSPRYKITEKSQAVAFWCDPISGHATLYWYRQILGQGPELLVQFQDESVVDDSQLPKDRFSAERLKGVDSTLKIQPAELGDSAMYLCASSGRQATYNEQFFGPGTRLTVL.

The rearrangement links TRBV3-1 (or the pseudogene TRBV3-2) to TRBJ1-4; D is undetermined. The CDR3 covers 13 residues. CDR1 is LGHDT and CDR2 is YNNKEL in the germline V gene (reference sequence). The germline V and J ends were trimmed by 2 bases and 13 bases, with 14 bases remaining between them. The CDR3 here is CASSQSEKAGLFF. The CDR3 coding sequence is TGTGCCAGCAGCCAAAGCGAAAAAGCGGGACTGTTTTTT.

The rearrangement uses TRBV7-2 and TRBJ2-6; possible D gene TRBD2, 7 bases. CDR3 size: 18 residues. V was pared by 2 bases and J by 0 bases, with 14 bases between. CDR1 SGHTA and CDR2 FQGNSA come from the germline V gene. CDR3 sequence: CASSLLGGEVSGANVLTF. The CDR3 nucleotides read TGTGCCAGCAGCTTATTAGGGGGGGAAGTCTCTGGGGCCAACGTCCTGACTTTC. The whole variable domain, remainder taken from reference TRBV7-2 and TRBJ2-6, is GAGVSQSPSNKVTEKGKDVELRCDPISGHTALYWYRQSLGQGLEFLIYFQGNSAPDKSGLPSDRFSAERTGGSVSTLTIQRTQQEDSAVYLCASSLLGGEVSGANVLTFGAGSRLTVL.

The V call is TRBV29-1, the J call TRBJ1-1; a possible D gene is TRBD1 (5 bases). Germline V gives CDR1 SQVTM, CDR2 ANQGSEA. The length of the CDR3 is 12 residues. V shed 7 bases and J shed 1 base, with 10 bases lying between them. The CDR3 DNA sequence: TGCAGCGCAGCCACAGGGAACACTGAAGCTTTCTTT. The encoded protein is CSAATGNTEAFF.

This chain uses TRBV2 with TRBJ1-5; no definite D call. CDR3 length: 13 residues. Trimming took off 1 base at V and 7 bases at J, with 8 bases between the two ends. Per germline, CDR1 SNHLY and CDR2 FYNNEI. Here the CDR3 reads CASSEDPTQPQHF. The CDR3 nucleotides read TGTGCCAGCAGTGAAGACCCGACACAGCCCCAGCATTTT.

The chain links TRBV7-2 to TRBJ2-1; TRBD2 aligns across 14 bases. With V trimmed by 5 bases and J by 9 bases, 9 bases remained unmatched. The CDR3 spans 16 residues. CDR1 SGHTA and CDR2 FQGNSA come from the germline V gene. The CDR3 sequence is CASSPPGLAGVVEQFF. DNA of the CDR3: TGTGCCAGCAGCCCCCCGGGACTAGCGGGGGTTGTTGAGCAGTTCTTC.

The rearrangement uses TRBV28 and TRBJ1-1; TRBD1 aligns across 9 bases. The trim removed 1 base at V and 10 bases at J, leaving 7 bases unmatched. The CDR3 totals 14 residues. The V gene's germline CDR1 is MDHEN and CDR2 SYDVKM. The CDR3 bases are TGTGCCAGCAGTTTATATGGGACAGGGAGTGGAGCTTTCTTT. Translating gives CASSLYGTGSGAFF.

This clone was seen once. The chain has TRBV19 and TRBJ2-5; D is possibly TRBD2 (6 bases). Germline CDR1 reads LNHDA; CDR2 reads SQIVND (reference sequence). The length of the CDR3 is 13 residues. Trimming cost V 5 bases and J 2 bases, with 9 bases left between them. CDR3 DNA sequence: TGTGCCAGTAGTGGGACTTATCAAGAGACCCAGTACTTC. The encoded protein is CASSGTYQETQYF.

The chain combines TRBV15 with TRBJ2-3; maybe TRBD1 (5 bases). Germline values: CDR1 LNHNV, CDR2 YYDKDF (reference sequence). The CDR3 contains 17 residues. V lost 0 bases and J 5 bases, leaving 18 bases between the germline ends. The DNA for the CDR3 is TGTGCCACCAGCAGAGAGTTTAGCTTGGGGCAGAAAGATACGCAGTATTTT. This gives the protein CATSREFSLGQKDTQYF.

The chain uses TRBV27 and TRBJ2-5, with D perhaps matching TRBD1 (6 bases). Germline CDR1 and CDR2: MNHEY and SMNVEV (reference sequence). V was shortened by 6 bases and J by 5 bases, with 13 bases between the two germline ends. The CDR3 runs to 13 residues. The CDR3 loop reads CASSSTGTETQYF. The CDR3 DNA reads as TGTGCCAGCAGCTCAACAGGGACGGAGACCCAGTACTTC.